The T cell receptor beta chain described here comes from a study of cytotoxic CD8 clonotypes in ibrutinib-treated CLL. Study results and limitations: Whereas clonality rose at ibrutinib response, it declined toward baseline at progression.

Per the germline V gene, CDR1 is SGHTS and CDR2 is YDEGEE. There are 14 residues in the CDR3. Using immunoSEQ multiplex PCR, the repertoire was profiled, and TCRdb retains in-frame clones only, with some absent. The repertoire holds about 160,000 clones, with about 88% as singletons. Of note for this clone: Its cognate antigen is unknown. An end of the junction differs from the germline gene, which may be a read error.

This receptor was obtained from a human donor with chronic lymphocytic leukemia. J is TRBJ1-2 and V is TRBV5-8, with a tentative D call TRBD1 (5 bases). Here the sequenced sample was PBMCs, taken at disease progression, from a patient treated with ibrutinib. Here the CDR3 reads CASSSRAGTDGYTF. The CDR3 nucleotides are TGTGCCAGCAGCTCTCGTGCGGGGACTGATGGCTACACTTTC.